A selection of T cell receptor beta chains follows, all from one sample in a study of tumor and adjacent non-tumor tissue in lung cancer. TCRdb reprocessed the multiplex PCR reads with MiXCR, giving one entry per CDR3 protein. The sample includes 90,000 to 100,000 distinct CDR3 sequences, roughly 78% of them seen just once. The material sequenced was distant non-tumor lung tissue. The receptors originated from a man aged 60-69 years with small cell lung cancer. CDR3s include the opening cysteine and the closing phenylalanine or tryptophan. A D gene is named only where the DNA matches it firmly. Not every row has a clone size; where given, it reads once, few, many or a size class.

clone_size,d_call,v_call,j_call,cdr3_nt,cdr3_aa
once,TRBD2,TRBV2,TRBJ2-1,TGTGCCAACAGTGAAGGCGGGACTAGCGGGAGTAGGGTAGACAATGAGCAGTTTTTC,CANSEGGTSGSRVDNEQFF
-,-,TRBV11-2,TRBJ1-1,TGTACCAGCAGCCCTCGAGGTGAGCCTGAAGCTTTCTTT,CTSSPRGEPEAFF
once,TRBD1,TRBV4-2,TRBJ1-2,TGTACCAGCAGCCAAGGGACAGGGGACTATGGCTACACATTC,CTSSQGTGDYGYTF
-,TRBD2,TRBV6-1,TRBJ2-1,TGTGCCAGTAGTGGGAGCGGGGGGGGATGCAATGAGCAGTTCTTC,CASSGSGGGCNEQFF
-,TRBD2,TRBV10-1,TRBJ2-3,TGCGCTAGCAGTGAAGCCGGGAGGACCCCAGATATGCAGTATTTT,CASSEAGRTPDMQYF
-,-,TRBV29-1,TRBJ2-7,TGCAGCGCCCGTGACACCTCCTACGTGCATTACTTC,CSARDTSYVHYF
-,-,TRBV12-3/TRBV12-4,TRBJ2-1,TGTGCCAGTGTCCCAAGGACATGGGATCTAAATGAGCAGTTCTTC,CASVPRTWDLNEQFF
few,-,TRBV11-2,TRBJ1-5,TGTGCCAATAGCCCACTGGACGGTCTTGGCAATCAGCCCCAGCATTTT,CANSPLDGLGNQPQHF
-,-,TRBV5-6,TRBJ1-2,TGTGCCAGGAGCTTGGGTGGAATCTATGGCTACACCTTC,CARSLGGIYGYTF
-,-,TRBV4-2,TRBJ2-2,TGTGCCAGCAGCCAAGATCTGATGGCCAAGACCCGGGAGCCGTTTTTT,CASSQDLMAKTREPFF
-,-,TRBV4-2,TRBJ2-3,TGTGCCAGCAGCACAGGGACGGCTAGGACAGATATGCAGTACTTT,CASSTGTARTDMQYF
-,-,TRBV6-1,TRBJ2-3,TGTGCCAGCAGCTCCCTAGGAGAGGGACTCATGGGCTCGGAGCAGCAGTATTTT,CASSSLGEGLMGSEQQYF
-,-,TRBV28,TRBJ2-5,TGTGCCAGCAGCCTAGCGAGAGTAAAAGAGACCCAGTACTTC,CASSLARVKETQYF
few,-,TRBV5-1,TRBJ2-2,TGCGCTAGCAGCCTCCTGGGGTCGAACACCAGGGAGCTGTTTTTT,CASSLLGSNTRELFF
-,-,TRBV6-6,TRBJ2-2,TGTGCCAGCAGATTCCCAAACACCGGGGAGCTGTTTTTT,CASRFPNTGELFF
-,-,TRBV28,TRBJ2-5,TGTGCCAGCAGTCATGGGGAGTGGGAGACCCAGTACTTC,CASSHGEWETQYF
-,-,TRBV29-1,TRBJ2-5,TGCAGCGTACAGATCCAAGAGACCCAGTATTTC,CSVQIQETQYF
-,TRBD2,TRBV4-2,TRBJ2-2,TGTGTCAGCAAACTAGCGGGAGATGATGGCGGAGAGTTGTTTTTT,CVSKLAGDDGGELFF
-,TRBD2,TRBV6-5,TRBJ2-1,TGTGCCAGCGGCCTAGCGGTCGGGGTTAATGAGCAGTTCTTC,CASGLAVGVNEQFF
once,-,TRBV11-3,TRBJ2-2,TGTGGCAGCATCTTACAGGCTTCGAACACCGGGGAGCCGTTTTTT,CGSILQASNTGEPFF
few,TRBD1,TRBV11-2,TRBJ2-1,TGTGCCAGCAGCTTAGAGGGGTTTGCTACAGGGGGCTATATGGATGAGCAGTTCTTC,CASSLEGFATGGYMDEQFF
-,-,TRBV12-5,TRBJ2-7,TGTGCTAGTGTCCCTATAGCGGCTTACATTGAGCAGTACTTC,CASVPIAAYIEQYF
-,TRBD1,TRBV6-6,TRBJ1-1,TGTGCCAGCAGTTTCGACGGACAGGGGGTAGAGGCTTTCTTT,CASSFDGQGVEAFF
-,TRBD1,TRBV11-1,TRBJ2-5,TGTGCCAGCGGCTTAGACGCCCTCAGGACAGGGCGAGAGACCCAGTATTTC,CASGLDALRTGRETQYF
many,TRBD1,TRBV4-2,TRBJ2-4,TGTGCCAGCAGCCCCCGTGGGACAGGGGGGCGAGCCAAAAACATTCAGTACTTC,CASSPRGTGGRAKNIQYF
-,-,TRBV10-1,TRBJ2-2,TGCGCCAGCAGCCCACGGGATAGGGGGAACATCGGGGAGCTGTTTTTT,CASSPRDRGNIGELFF
-,TRBD1,TRBV12-3/TRBV12-4,TRBJ2-1,TGTGCCAGCAATTCTGGGACAGAGGACAATGAGCAGTTCTTC,CASNSGTEDNEQFF